The present T cell receptor beta chain was sequenced within a study of metastatic and nonmetastatic thyroid tumors. Study details: Patients with malignant and benign thyroid disease provided blood and tumor or nodule tissue, whose repertoires were compared.

Treatment of any kind had been given to no patient before thyroid surgery. The table lists this clone with many counts. Its antigen is undetermined. Study-level findings and limits: TCR beta diversity was reportedly significantly higher in malignant thyroid tumors than benign nodules, in blood and tumor.

TCRdb redid the clone calls on the PCR reads using MiXCR. The top ten clones hold about 13% of a sample with 60,000 to 85,000 clones, roughly 18% of them seen once. The sequence derives from a female donor with papillary thyroid cancer or a benign thyroid nodule (not recorded which). Some clones in this sample may be carry-over from other donors' samples. The material sequenced was blood.

The CDR3 DNA is TGTGCCAGTAGTATCGTGGATCGGAGGGATAGCAATCAGCCCCAGCATTTT. Its translation is CASSIVDRRDSNQPQHF. The chain links TRBV19 to TRBJ1-5; the D is unclear. The length of the CDR3 is 17 residues. Germline CDR1 LNHDA, CDR2 SQIVND (reference sequence). Trimming cost V 3 bases and J 0 bases, with 15 bases left between them.